Listed below are T cell receptor beta chains from one sample, sequenced in a study of OX40 agonist ivuxolimab in advanced cancers. Profiling relied on immunoSEQ multiplex PCR, and the TCRdb table lists in-frame clones only, not all of them. The sample yields roughly 20,000 clones, around 74% seen once. Here the sequenced sample was CD4+ or CD8+ T cells sorted from blood, taken in a trial of the OX40 agonist ivuxolimab. The receptors derive from an adult with an advanced solid tumor such as melanoma, head and neck, liver or kidney cancer. Each CDR3 is given with its conserved first and last residue. Each record gives: CDR3 protein, V gene, D gene, clone size, J gene. D genes are given only for firm matches. Clone size is given for some rows only: seen once, a few or many times, or a class if the clone is expanded.

CDR3 protein: CASSLWEGLTYEQYF
V gene: TRBV7-6
D gene: TRBD2
clone size: .
J gene: TRBJ2-7

CDR3 protein: CASSPEAGLAGDEQFF
V gene: TRBV5-1
D gene: TRBD2
clone size: few
J gene: TRBJ2-1

CDR3 protein: CATDSGSNEQFF
V gene: TRBV6-5
D gene: .
clone size: .
J gene: TRBJ2-1

CDR3 protein: CASSLVGTGWYEQYF
V gene: TRBV7-9
D gene: TRBD1
clone size: .
J gene: TRBJ2-7

CDR3 protein: CASSSRLIGGYTF
V gene: TRBV5-6
D gene: .
clone size: .
J gene: TRBJ1-2

CDR3 protein: CASTTGTGLGEQYF
V gene: TRBV6-6
D gene: TRBD1
clone size: .
J gene: TRBJ2-7

CDR3 protein: CAKRQGAIDSPLHF
V gene: TRBV2
D gene: TRBD1
clone size: few
J gene: TRBJ1-6

CDR3 protein: CASSWTARTGELFF
V gene: TRBV7-9
D gene: .
clone size: few
J gene: TRBJ2-2

CDR3 protein: CASSFAGEHTEAFF
V gene: TRBV27
D gene: .
clone size: .
J gene: TRBJ1-1

CDR3 protein: CASSPSTGGTGEQYF
V gene: TRBV5-4
D gene: TRBD1
clone size: few
J gene: TRBJ2-7

CDR3 protein: CASSLGPVNTEAFF
V gene: TRBV27
D gene: .
clone size: .
J gene: TRBJ1-1

CDR3 protein: CASSPLDKVYEQYF
V gene: TRBV7-2
D gene: .
clone size: .
J gene: TRBJ2-7

CDR3 protein: CASSQEYGNTEAFF
V gene: TRBV4-1
D gene: .
clone size: .
J gene: TRBJ1-1

CDR3 protein: CASSIDGDSNQPQHF
V gene: TRBV19
D gene: .
clone size: .
J gene: TRBJ1-5

CDR3 protein: CASSDPDSSYEQYF
V gene: TRBV2
D gene: .
clone size: large
J gene: TRBJ2-7